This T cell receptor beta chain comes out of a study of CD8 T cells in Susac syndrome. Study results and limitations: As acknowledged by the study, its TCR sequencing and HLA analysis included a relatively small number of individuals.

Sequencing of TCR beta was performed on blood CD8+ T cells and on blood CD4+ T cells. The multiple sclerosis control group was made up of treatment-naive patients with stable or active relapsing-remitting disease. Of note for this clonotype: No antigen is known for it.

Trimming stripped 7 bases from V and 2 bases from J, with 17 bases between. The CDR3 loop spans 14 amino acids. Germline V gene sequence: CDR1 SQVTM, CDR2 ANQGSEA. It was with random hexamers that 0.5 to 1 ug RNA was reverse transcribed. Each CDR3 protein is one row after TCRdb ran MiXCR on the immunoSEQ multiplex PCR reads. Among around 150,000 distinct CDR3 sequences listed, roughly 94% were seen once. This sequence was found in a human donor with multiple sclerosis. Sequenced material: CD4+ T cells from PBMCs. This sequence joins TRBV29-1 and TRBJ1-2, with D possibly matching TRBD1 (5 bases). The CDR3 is CSAGRQGPNYGYTF. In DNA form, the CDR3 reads TGCAGCGCCGGGAGGCAGGGACCCAACTATGGCTACACCTTC.